One T cell receptor beta chain is described in this entry. Antigen unknown. MiXCR, applied by TCRdb to the RT-PCR reads, yields one record per CDR3 protein. The sample records 500,000 to 550,000 distinct CDR3 sequences, about 8% being singletons. These data belong to a study of response to subunit inactivated influenza vaccine. Study findings and constraints: A suggestion made by the authors is that each seasonal influenza vaccination recruits few new T cells.

The CDR3 is 15 residues long. The ends were cut back, 2 bases at V and 7 bases at J, with 17 bases in the middle. Germline V CDR1 and CDR2: DFQATT, SNEGSKA (reference sequence). Sequenced here: PBMCs from blood, sampled approximately 25 months after vaccination. V is TRBV20-1 and J is TRBJ2-2, with D tentatively TRBD2 (6 bases). This clonotype was obtained from a man aged 45 to 70 who received an inactivated influenza vaccine. CDR3 bases: TGCAGTGCTAGACCCGGGACTTCCCCTCACGGGGAGCTGTTTTTT. Translated: CSARPGTSPHGELFF.